The rows below give T cell receptor beta chains drawn from one sample of a study of cytomegalovirus exposure and HLA in healthy donors. Generated by immunoSEQ multiplex PCR, the TCRdb table keeps only in-frame clones and is missing some. The repertoire holds 100,000 to 150,000 clones, with 89% as singletons. The specimen was PBMCs. The receptors originated from a woman under 30 in good health and CMV-seronegative. Each CDR3 is given with its conserved first and last residue. Fields, in order: clone size, J gene, V gene, D gene, CDR3 DNA, CDR3 protein. A D gene is named only where the DNA matches it firmly. Clone size, where shown, is once, few, many, or a class for clones that have expanded.

NA,TRBJ1-4,TRBV4-2,NA,TGTGCCAGCAGCCAGTCACAGGCCAATAATGAAAAACTGTTTTTT,CASSQSQANNEKLFF
once,TRBJ1-4,TRBV4-1,TRBD1,TGCGCCAGCAGGACGGGACAGGGGGGTTCATCTAATGAAAAACTGTTTTTT,CASRTGQGGSSNEKLFF
NA,TRBJ2-3,TRBV11-2,NA,TGTGCCAGCACGACTAGTTATGGGCAAGCGGGAGATACGCAGTATTTT,CASTTSYGQAGDTQYF
NA,TRBJ1-6,TRBV6-5,NA,TGTGCCAGCAGTTACTCGGGTCGACTGGGTTCACCCCTCCACTTT,CASSYSGRLGSPLHF
NA,TRBJ2-1,TRBV5-4,NA,TGTGCCAGCAGCATTGATACGAGTGAGCAGTTCTTC,CASSIDTSEQFF
NA,TRBJ1-4,TRBV27,TRBD1,TGTGCCAGCAGTGCGACAGGGAGGCGTACTAATGAAAAACTGTTTTTT,CASSATGRRTNEKLFF
NA,TRBJ2-7,TRBV18,NA,TGTGCCAGCTCACTACCGCAGGGAACGAGGTACGAGCAGTACTTC,CASSLPQGTRYEQYF
NA,TRBJ2-7,TRBV5-4,NA,TGTGCCAGCAGCTTAGTGCAGGGAGGTCAGTACGAGCAGTACTTC,CASSLVQGGQYEQYF
NA,TRBJ2-2,TRBV2,NA,TGTGCCAGCAGAATGGCAGCGAACACCGGGGAGCTGTTTTTT,CASRMAANTGELFF
NA,TRBJ2-1,TRBV5-1,NA,TGCGCCAGCAGCAGAGGGACTGGCAATGAGCAGTTCTTC,CASSRGTGNEQFF
NA,TRBJ2-7,TRBV5-1,TRBD1,TGCGCCAGCAGCGATCAGGGACAGGTGGGCTACGAGCAGTACTTC,CASSDQGQVGYEQYF
NA,TRBJ2-7,TRBV27,NA,TGTGCCAGCAGTCACAAACCGTCCTACGAGCAGTACTTC,CASSHKPSYEQYF
NA,TRBJ2-5,TRBV11-2,TRBD1,TGTGCCAGCAGCTTAGATTTGGGACAGGGCGGGGAGACCCAGTACTTC,CASSLDLGQGGETQYF
NA,TRBJ2-1,TRBV13,TRBD2,TGTGCCAGCAGCTCTGGACTAGCGGGGAAACGTGAGCAGTTCTTC,CASSSGLAGKREQFF
NA,TRBJ1-2,TRBV7-9,NA,TGTGCCAGCAGCCAACCCGGGACAAGGTATGGCTACACCTTC,CASSQPGTRYGYTF
NA,TRBJ2-2,TRBV5-1,NA,TGCGCCAGCAGCTTTACGGGGACCGGGGAGCTGTTTTTT,CASSFTGTGELFF
few,TRBJ1-6,TRBV4-1,NA,TGCGCCAGCAGCCGGCGAGCAGGGACTATTTCACCCCTCCACTTT,CASSRRAGTISPLHF
once,TRBJ1-1,TRBV12-5,TRBD1,TGTGCTAGTTTCACAGGGGCCGAAGCTTTCTTT,CASFTGAEAFF
NA,TRBJ2-7,TRBV13,TRBD2,TGTGCCAGCAGTTCCCGGGGGGGCCTGCCGGACGAGCAGTACTTC,CASSSRGGLPDEQYF
NA,TRBJ1-2,TRBV7-2,NA,TGTGCCAGCACCCCGACAAAGGGGAACGATGGCTACACCTTC,CASTPTKGNDGYTF
once,TRBJ1-3,TRBV10-2,TRBD1,TGCGCCAGCAGAAAATTGACAGGGCTGAACTCTGGAAACACCATATATTTT,CASRKLTGLNSGNTIYF
NA,TRBJ1-1,TRBV9,NA,TGTGCCAGCAGCGTAGCAATTAGTCCGGGGGAGTCTGAAGCTTTCTTT,CASSVAISPGESEAFF
NA,TRBJ1-3,TRBV18,NA,TGTGCCAGCTCACCGCGGGCCCTCTCTGGAAACACCATATATTTT,CASSPRALSGNTIYF
NA,TRBJ1-2,TRBV7-9,NA,TGTGCCAGCAGATCCAGTTTTGGCTACACCTTC,CASRSSFGYTF
NA,TRBJ2-2,TRBV6-4,NA,TGTGCCAGCAGTGATTCGGACACCGGGGAGCTGTTTTTT,CASSDSDTGELFF
NA,TRBJ1-2,TRBV6-5,NA,TGTGCCAGCAGTTACTACGGGGGCTACACCTTC,CASSYYGGYTF
NA,TRBJ1-6,TRBV5-1,NA,TGCGCCAGCGGTGTCGGGGGGAGCTCCTATAATTCACCCCTCCACTTT,CASGVGGSSYNSPLHF
NA,TRBJ1-5,TRBV7-9,NA,TGTGCCAGCAGCTTCGGGGGAGGTCAGCCCCAGCATTTT,CASSFGGGQPQHF
NA,TRBJ2-7,TRBV7-8,NA,TGTGCCAGCAGCTTAGGGACAGCTGCTGGCCACGAGCAGTACTTC,CASSLGTAAGHEQYF
few,TRBJ1-5,TRBV7-9,NA,TGTGCCAGCAGCTCCGGGATCAATCAGCCCCAGCATTTT,CASSSGINQPQHF
NA,TRBJ2-1,TRBV11-2,NA,TGTGCCAGCAGTGCCGCGTCCTACAATGAGCAGTTCTTC,CASSAASYNEQFF
NA,TRBJ1-1,TRBV6-5,NA,TGTGCCAGCAGTTACGCTCATACAGGGAACACTGAAGCTTTCTTT,CASSYAHTGNTEAFF
NA,TRBJ1-6,TRBV6-5,TRBD1,TGTGCCAGCAACCGGGGACAGTTCGATTCACCCCTCCACTTT,CASNRGQFDSPLHF
NA,TRBJ2-2,TRBV13,TRBD1,TGTGCCAGCAGCTCGACAGGGCGCGTCACCGGGGAGCTGTTTTTT,CASSSTGRVTGELFF
NA,TRBJ1-3,TRBV6-6,TRBD1,TGTGCCAGCAGTACCCCACAGGGGGCTGGAAACACCATATATTTT,CASSTPQGAGNTIYF
NA,TRBJ2-1,TRBV19,TRBD2,TGTGCCAGTAGTATAGTCCCGGGACTAGCGGGAAGCTCCTACAATGAGCAGTTCTTC,CASSIVPGLAGSSYNEQFF
NA,TRBJ1-6,TRBV19,NA,TGTGCCAGTAGTGCACAGGGTGGTTCACCCCTCCACTTT,CASSAQGGSPLHF
NA,TRBJ1-5,TRBV6-1,TRBD1,TGTGCCAGCAGCCCGGACAGGGAACTTTATAGCTCCCAGCATTTT,CASSPDRELYSSQHF
NA,TRBJ2-3,TRBV9,NA,TGTGCCAGCAGCGCAGCCTCAGGGCTTATTGGAGATACGCAGTATTTT,CASSAASGLIGDTQYF
NA,TRBJ1-5,TRBV19,TRBD1,TGTGCCAGTAGTATAGTGGAGGGGGCTCACCGGCCCCAGCATTTT,CASSIVEGAHRPQHF
NA,TRBJ2-5,TRBV19,TRBD2,TGTGCCAGTACTGAGGAAGCGGGGGTAGCTGGGGTCCAGTACTTC,CASTEEAGVAGVQYF
few,TRBJ2-3,TRBV6-6,TRBD1,TGTGCCAGCAGGTCACAGGGGGCAAGGGATACGCAGTATTTT,CASRSQGARDTQYF